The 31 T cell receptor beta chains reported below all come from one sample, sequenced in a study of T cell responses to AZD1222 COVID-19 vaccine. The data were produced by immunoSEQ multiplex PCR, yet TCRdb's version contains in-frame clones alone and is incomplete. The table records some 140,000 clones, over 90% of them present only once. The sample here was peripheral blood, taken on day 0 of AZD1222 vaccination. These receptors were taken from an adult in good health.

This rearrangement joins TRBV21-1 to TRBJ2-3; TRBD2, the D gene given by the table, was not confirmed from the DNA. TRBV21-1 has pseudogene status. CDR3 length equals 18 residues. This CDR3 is CASSAPGTSGSVADTQYF. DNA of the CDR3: TGTGCCAGCAGCGCACCCGGGACTAGCGGGAGTGTGGCAGATACGCAGTATTTT.

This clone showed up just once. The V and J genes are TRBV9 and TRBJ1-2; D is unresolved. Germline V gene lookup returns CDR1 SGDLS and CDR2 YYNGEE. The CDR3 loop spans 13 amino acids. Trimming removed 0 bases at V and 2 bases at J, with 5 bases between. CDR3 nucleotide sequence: TGTGCCAGCAGCGTAGTAGGGAACTATGGCTACACCTTC. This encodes CASSVVGNYGYTF.

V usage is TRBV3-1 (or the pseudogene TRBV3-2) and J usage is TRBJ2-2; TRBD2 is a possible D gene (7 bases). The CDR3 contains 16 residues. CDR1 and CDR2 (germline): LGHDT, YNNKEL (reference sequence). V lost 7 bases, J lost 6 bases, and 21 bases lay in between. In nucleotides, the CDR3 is TGTGCCAGCATTTCTAACGGGGGGCCTATCGCCGGGGAGCTGTTTTTT. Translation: CASISNGGPIAGELFF.

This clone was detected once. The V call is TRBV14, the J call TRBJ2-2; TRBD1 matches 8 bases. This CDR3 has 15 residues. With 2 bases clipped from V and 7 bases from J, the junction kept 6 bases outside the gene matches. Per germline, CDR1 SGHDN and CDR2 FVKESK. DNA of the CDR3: TGTGCCAGCAGCCAACACTGGACAGGGTTCGGGGAGCTGTTTTTT. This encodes CASSQHWTGFGELFF.

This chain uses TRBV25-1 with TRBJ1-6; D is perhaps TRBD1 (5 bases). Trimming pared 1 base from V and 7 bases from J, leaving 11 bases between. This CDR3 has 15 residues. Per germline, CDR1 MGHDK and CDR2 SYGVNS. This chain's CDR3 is CASSEFQGSNSPLHF. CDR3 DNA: TGTGCCAGCAGTGAATTTCAGGGCTCGAATTCACCCCTCCACTTT.

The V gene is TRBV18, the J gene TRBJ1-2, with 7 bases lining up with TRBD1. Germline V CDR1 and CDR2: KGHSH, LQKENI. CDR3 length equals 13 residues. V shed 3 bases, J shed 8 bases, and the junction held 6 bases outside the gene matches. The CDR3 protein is CASSPRQGNGYTF. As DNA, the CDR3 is TGTGCCAGCTCACCGCGACAGGGAAACGGCTACACCTTC.

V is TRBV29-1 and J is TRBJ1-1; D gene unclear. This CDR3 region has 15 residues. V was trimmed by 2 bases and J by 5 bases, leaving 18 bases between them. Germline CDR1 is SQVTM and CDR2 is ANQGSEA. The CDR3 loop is CSVESRRAVGTEAFF. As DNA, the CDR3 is TGCAGCGTTGAATCGCGGCGGGCGGTGGGGACTGAAGCTTTCTTT. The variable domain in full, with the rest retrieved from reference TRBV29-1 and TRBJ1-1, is SAVISQKPSRDICQRGTSLTIQCQVDSQVTMMFWYRQQPGQSLTLIATANQGSEATYESGFVIDKFPISRPNLTFSTLTVSNMSPEDSSIYLCSVESRRAVGTEAFFGQGTRLTVV.

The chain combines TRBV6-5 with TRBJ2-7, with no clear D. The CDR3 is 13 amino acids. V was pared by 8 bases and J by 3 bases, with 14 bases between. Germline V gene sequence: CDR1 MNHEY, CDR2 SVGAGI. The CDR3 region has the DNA TGTGCCAGCCTGTCGGGCAGGCACTACGAGCAGTACTTC. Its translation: CASLSGRHYEQYF.

For the CDR3, the DNA is TGCGCCAGCAGCCAAGCCAGGCAAGAGACCCAGTACTTC. It yields the protein CASSQARQETQYF. V is TRBV4-3 and J is TRBJ2-5; no clear D. V was cut by 1 base and J by 2 bases, with 5 bases left in between. Germline CDR1 LGHNA, CDR2 YSLEER. This CDR3 spans 13 amino acids.

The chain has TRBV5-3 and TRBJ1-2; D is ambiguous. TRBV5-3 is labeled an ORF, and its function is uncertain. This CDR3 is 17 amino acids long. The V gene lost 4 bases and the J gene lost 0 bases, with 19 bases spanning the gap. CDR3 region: CARSTEAHDATNYGYTF. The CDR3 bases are TGTGCCAGAAGCACGGAAGCACACGATGCCACTAACTATGGCTACACCTTC.

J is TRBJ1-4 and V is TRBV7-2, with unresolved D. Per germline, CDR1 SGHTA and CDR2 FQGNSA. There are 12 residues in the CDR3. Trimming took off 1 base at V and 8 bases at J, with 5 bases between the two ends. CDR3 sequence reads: CASSLVGEKLFF. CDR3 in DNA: TGTGCCAGCAGCTTAGTTGGCGAAAAACTGTTTTTT.

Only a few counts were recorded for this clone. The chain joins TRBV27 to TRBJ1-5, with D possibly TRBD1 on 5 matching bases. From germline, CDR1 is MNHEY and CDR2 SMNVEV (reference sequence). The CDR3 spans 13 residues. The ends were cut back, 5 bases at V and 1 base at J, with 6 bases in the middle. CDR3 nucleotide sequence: TGTGCCAGCAGTCGGGACAGCAATCAGCCCCAGCATTTT. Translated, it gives CASSRDSNQPQHF.

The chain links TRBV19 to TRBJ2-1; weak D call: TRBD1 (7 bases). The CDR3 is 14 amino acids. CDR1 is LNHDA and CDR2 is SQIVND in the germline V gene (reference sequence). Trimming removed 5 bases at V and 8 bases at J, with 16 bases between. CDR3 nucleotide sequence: TGTGCCAGTAGTTTCGCTCCCAGGGGGGATGAGCAGTTCTTC. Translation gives CASSFAPRGDEQFF.

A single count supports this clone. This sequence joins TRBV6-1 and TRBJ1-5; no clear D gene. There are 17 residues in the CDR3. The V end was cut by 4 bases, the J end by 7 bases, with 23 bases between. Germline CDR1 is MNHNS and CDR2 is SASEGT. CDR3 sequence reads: CASSVSSSPGRRQPQHF. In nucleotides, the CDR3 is TGTGCCAGCAGTGTTTCGAGCTCGCCGGGCCGGAGGCAGCCCCAGCATTTT.

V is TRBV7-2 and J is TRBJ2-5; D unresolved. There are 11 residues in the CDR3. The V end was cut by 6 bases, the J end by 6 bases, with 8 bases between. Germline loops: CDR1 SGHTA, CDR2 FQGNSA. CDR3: CASRQSQTQYF. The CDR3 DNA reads TGTGCCAGCAGACAGTCACAGACCCAGTACTTC.

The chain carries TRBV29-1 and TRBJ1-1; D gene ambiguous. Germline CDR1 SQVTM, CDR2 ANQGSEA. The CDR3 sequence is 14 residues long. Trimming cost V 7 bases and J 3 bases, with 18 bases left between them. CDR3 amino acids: CSAGRLGRDTEAFF. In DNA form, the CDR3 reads TGCAGCGCTGGACGCCTGGGGAGGGACACTGAAGCTTTCTTT.

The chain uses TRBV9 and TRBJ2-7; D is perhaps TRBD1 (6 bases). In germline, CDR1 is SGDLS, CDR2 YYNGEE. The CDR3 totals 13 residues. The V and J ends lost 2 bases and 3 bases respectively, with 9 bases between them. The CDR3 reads CASSVGQSYEQYF. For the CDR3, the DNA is TGTGCCAGCAGCGTTGGACAGAGCTACGAGCAGTACTTC.

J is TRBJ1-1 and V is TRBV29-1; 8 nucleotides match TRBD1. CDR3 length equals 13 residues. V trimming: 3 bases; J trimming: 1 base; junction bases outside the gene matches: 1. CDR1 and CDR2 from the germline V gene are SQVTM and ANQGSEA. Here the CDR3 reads CSVEGTGNTEAFF. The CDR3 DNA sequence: TGCAGCGTTGAGGGGACAGGGAACACTGAAGCTTTCTTT.

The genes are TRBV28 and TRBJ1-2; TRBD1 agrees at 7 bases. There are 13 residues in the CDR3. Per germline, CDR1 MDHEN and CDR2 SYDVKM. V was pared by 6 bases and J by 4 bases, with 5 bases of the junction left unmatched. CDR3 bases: TGTGCCAGCAGCCAGGGGGTGAGCTATGGCTACACCTTC. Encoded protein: CASSQGVSYGYTF.

CDR3 amino acids: CASSEGTTEAFF. CDR3 sequence (DNA): TGTGCCAGCAGTGAGGGTACCACTGAAGCTTTCTTT. The chain links TRBV12-3 or TRBV12-4 to TRBJ1-1; D gene uncertain. Trimming cost V 5 bases and J 4 bases, with 8 bases left between them. The CDR3 consists of 12 residues.

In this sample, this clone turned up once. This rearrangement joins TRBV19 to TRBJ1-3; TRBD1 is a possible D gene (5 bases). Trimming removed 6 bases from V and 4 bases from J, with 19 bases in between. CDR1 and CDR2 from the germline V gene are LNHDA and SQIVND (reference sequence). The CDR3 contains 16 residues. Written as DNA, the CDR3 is TGTGCCAGTAGGAAGGGGTCGTCGGGAGCAGGAAACACCATATATTTT. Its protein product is CASRKGSSGAGNTIYF.

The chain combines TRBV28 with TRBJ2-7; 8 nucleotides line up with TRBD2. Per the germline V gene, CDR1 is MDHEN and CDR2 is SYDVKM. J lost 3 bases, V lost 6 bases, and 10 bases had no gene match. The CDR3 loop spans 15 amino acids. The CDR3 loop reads CASSPGGTSSYEQYF. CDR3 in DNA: TGTGCCAGCAGCCCGGGGGGGACTAGTAGCTACGAGCAGTACTTC.

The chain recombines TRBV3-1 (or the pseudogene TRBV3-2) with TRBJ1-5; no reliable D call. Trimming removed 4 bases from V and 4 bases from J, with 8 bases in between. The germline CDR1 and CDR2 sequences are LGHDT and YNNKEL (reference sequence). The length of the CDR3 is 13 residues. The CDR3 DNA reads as TGTGCCAGCAGCCGAGAGATGAATCAGCCCCAGCATTTT. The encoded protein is CASSREMNQPQHF.

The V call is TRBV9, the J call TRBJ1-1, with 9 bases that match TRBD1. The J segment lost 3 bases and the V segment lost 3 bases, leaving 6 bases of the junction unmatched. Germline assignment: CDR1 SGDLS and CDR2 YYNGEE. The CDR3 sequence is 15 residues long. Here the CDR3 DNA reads TGTGCCAGCAGCGCCCAACAGGGGGCGCACACTGAAGCTTTCTTT. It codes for CASSAQQGAHTEAFF.

The CDR3 sequence: CASSFVGQSYNEQFF. CDR3 in DNA: TGTGCCAGCAGCTTCGTGGGGCAGTCCTACAATGAGCAGTTCTTC. The gene calls are TRBV7-3 and TRBJ2-1; D possibly corresponds to TRBD1 (5 bases). CDR3 length equals 15 residues. Trimming removed 3 bases at V and 1 base at J, with 10 bases between. In germline, CDR1 is SGHTA, CDR2 FQGTGA.

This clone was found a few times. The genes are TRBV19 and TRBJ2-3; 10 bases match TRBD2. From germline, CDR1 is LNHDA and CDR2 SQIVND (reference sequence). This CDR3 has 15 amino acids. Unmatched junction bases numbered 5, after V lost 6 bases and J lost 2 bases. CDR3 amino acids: CASSLAGAYTDTQYF. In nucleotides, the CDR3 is TGTGCCAGTAGCCTAGCGGGGGCCTACACAGATACGCAGTATTTT.

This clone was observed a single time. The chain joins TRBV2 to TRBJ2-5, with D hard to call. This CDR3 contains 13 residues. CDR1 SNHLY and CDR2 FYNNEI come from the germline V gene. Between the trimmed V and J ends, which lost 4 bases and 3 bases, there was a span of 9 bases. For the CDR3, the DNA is TGTGCCAGCAGTGGTACAGCCAAAGAGACCCAGTACTTC. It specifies CASSGTAKETQYF.

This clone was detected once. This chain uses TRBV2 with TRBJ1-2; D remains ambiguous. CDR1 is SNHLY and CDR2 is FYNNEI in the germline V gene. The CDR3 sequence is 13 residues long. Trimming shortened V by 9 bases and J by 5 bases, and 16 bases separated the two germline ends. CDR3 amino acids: CASSLAVEYGYTF. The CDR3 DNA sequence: TGTGCCAGTTCTCTAGCGGTAGAGTATGGCTACACCTTC.

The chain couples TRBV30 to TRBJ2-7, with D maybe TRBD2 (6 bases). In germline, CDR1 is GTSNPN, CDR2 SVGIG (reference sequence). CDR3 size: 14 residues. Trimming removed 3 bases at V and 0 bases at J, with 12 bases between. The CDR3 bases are TGTGCCTGGAGGGAGGGAGGCTACTCCTACGAGCAGTACTTC. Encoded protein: CAWREGGYSYEQYF.

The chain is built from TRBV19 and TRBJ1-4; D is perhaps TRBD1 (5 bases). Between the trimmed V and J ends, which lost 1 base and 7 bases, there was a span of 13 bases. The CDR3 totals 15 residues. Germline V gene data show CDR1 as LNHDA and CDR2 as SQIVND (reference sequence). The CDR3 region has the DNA TGTGCCAGTAGTATAGTAGGGACGGGACGTGAAAAACTGTTTTTT. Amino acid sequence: CASSIVGTGREKLFF.

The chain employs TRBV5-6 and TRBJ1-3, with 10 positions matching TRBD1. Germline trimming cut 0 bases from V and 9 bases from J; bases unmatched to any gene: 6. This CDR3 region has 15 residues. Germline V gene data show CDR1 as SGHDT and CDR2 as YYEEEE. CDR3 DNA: TGTGCCAGCAGCTTGGAAGGGACAGGGGTAACCACCATATATTTT. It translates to CASSLEGTGVTTIYF.